One T cell receptor beta chain is described in this entry. The antigen this receptor binds is unknown. Per-base quality was not reported, and no clone a single base away is much larger than it. This record comes from a study of tumor-infiltrating lymphocytes in primary liver carcinoma (dated by TCRdb to 2016 to 2017). Turning to the overall study: Between late 2015 and March 2016, 4 or 5 patients in China with histopathologically diagnosed primary liver carcinoma had surgical resection. For each liver tumor, the study sampled five regions along with adjacent normal tissue and blood, and applied TCRbeta repertoire sequencing, expression microarrays and whole-exome sequencing. The five patients had tumors staged T1-T3 N0M0, with maximum diameters ranging from roughly 4.2 to 11 cm. Each sample produced about 3.5 to 7.5 million productive TCRbeta reads, and read depth showed no significant difference between tissue types. Hepatocellular carcinoma (four) or combined HCC and intrahepatic cholangiocarcinoma (one) was present in the five patients, who were three men and two women aged 30 to 69 years. A total of roughly 35 specimens from 5 patients went through TCRbeta repertoire sequencing, namely 25 tumor regions, 5 adjacent noncancerous liver tissues and 5 peripheral blood samples. Repertoires from technical replicates were highly reproducible, with mean shared-clone rates approximately 0.92 and correlation coefficients above 0.95.

TRIzol reagent was used to extract blood RNA from unsorted whole blood, while the DNeasy Blood & Tissue kit provided the germline DNA. At the time of sampling, the patients were treatment-naive and had chronic HBV infection. Before surgery, roughly 4.2 milliliters of peripheral blood were drawn into K2EDTA tubes. A constant-region primer and ProtoScript II reverse transcriptase were used to reverse-transcribe TCRbeta-specific cDNA from 500 ng total RNA. TCRbeta libraries were built with three nested multiplex PCR rounds, a slightly modified ARM-PCR procedure. Each of the first two PCR rounds ran for 9 to 11 cycles using multiplex TRBV1-TRBV30 forward primers together with a Cbeta reverse primer. A final 25-cycle PCR with Deep VentR polymerase added sample barcodes and Illumina adapters. Before sequencing, amplicons of 200-500 bp were gel-purified using a QIAquick gel extraction kit. TCRbeta amplicons were sequenced on an Illumina HiSeq 2500 with 250-bp paired-end reads. Under the source paper's analysis protocol: Trimmomatic v0.33 was used to quality-trim the reads, and FLASH v1.2.11 was used to merge paired reads so that full CDR3 sequences could be recovered. V, D and J germline segments were assigned to the rearranged TCRbeta sequences using MiGEC v1.2.1b. VDJtools v1.0.0 computed clonotype statistics and Shannon-Wiener diversity indices. To cut down on sampling bias, every analysis after diversity analysis relied on just the 250 most abundant clonotypes from each sample. TCRdb cleaned the public reads at Q25 with fastp, built clones with MiXCR and kept in-frame beta chains. Identical CDR3 proteins give one entry, which carries the most common genes and DNA. The V and J calls were determined by TCRdb, not by the authors. Across this sample there are a few hundred thousand distinct CDR3 sequences, with 50% to 60% seen only once. Of the sample, approximately 15% is held by the ten largest clones.

The germline ends are 13 bases apart after V is trimmed by 7 bases and J by 4 bases. As encoded in the germline V gene, CDR1 is MNHEY while CDR2 is SVGAGI. Taken from cysteine to phenylalanine, the CDR3 has 14 residues. Only the CDR3 region is kept as DNA, spanning 42 bases read in frame from base 1. The paper's findings and limits, for the study overall: Because the samples were bulk and unsorted, CD4+ and CD8+ T cell repertoires could not be compared. Only four or five patients were included in the study, and the authors note that the findings should be validated in a larger study. A significantly larger repertoire fraction was made up by the top 250 clones in tumors than in blood (p = 0.039). Consistent with antigen-driven expansion, pairs of tumor regions showed higher repertoire overlap (mean roughly 35%) than either tumor-adjacent pairs (around 17%) or tumor-blood pairs (approximately 14%). Only the TCR beta chain was sequenced, which likely underestimates true repertoire diversity because unpaired alpha chains were not captured.

Sequencing was carried out using peripheral blood. The chain was built from TRBV6-5 and TRBJ1-4; there is no confident call for the D gene. This TCR came from a woman in her 30s with primary liver carcinoma and hepatitis B virus infection. The sequenced DNA is TGTGCCAGCACCGACGGGAGGTTTAATGAAAAACTGTTTTTT. Translated, this gives CASTDGRFNEKLFF.